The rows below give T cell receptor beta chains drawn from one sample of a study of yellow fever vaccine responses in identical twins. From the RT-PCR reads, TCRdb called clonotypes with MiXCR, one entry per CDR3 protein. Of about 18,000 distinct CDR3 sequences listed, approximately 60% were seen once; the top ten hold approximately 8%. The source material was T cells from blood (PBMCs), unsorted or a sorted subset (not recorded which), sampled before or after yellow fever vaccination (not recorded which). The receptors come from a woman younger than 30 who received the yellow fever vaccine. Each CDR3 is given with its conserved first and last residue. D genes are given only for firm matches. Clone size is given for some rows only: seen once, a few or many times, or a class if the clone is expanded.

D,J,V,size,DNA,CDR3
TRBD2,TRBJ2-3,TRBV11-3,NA,TGTGCCAGCACCCAGCGTGGGCTCTGGCGGGAGTACGGCACAGATACGCAGTATTTT,CASTQRGLWREYGTDTQYF
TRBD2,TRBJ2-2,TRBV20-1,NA,TGCAGTGCTCCCGATTTAGCGGGAGGGGACACCGGGGAGCTGTTTTTT,CSAPDLAGGDTGELFF
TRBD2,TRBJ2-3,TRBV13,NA,TGTGCCAGCAGGCCGCCGGGACTAGCGGCAGATACGCAGTATTTT,CASRPPGLAADTQYF
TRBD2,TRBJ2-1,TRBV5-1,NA,TGCGCCAGCAGCTTGGATGGGAGCGGGAGTTCTAATGAGCAGTTCTTC,CASSLDGSGSSNEQFF
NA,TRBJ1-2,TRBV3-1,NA,TGTGCCAGCAGCCAGGGTACCTATGGCTACACCTTC,CASSQGTYGYTF
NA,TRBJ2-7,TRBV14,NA,TGTGCCAGCAGCCAAGCCCGCTCGGGCGAGCAGTACTTC,CASSQARSGEQYF
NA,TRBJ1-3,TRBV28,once,TGTGCCAGCAGTTTACCGTTGCAGGGCTCTGGAAACACCATATATTTT,CASSLPLQGSGNTIYF
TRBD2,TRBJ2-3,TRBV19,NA,TGTGCCAGTAGTATCTCGCGGGAGGACACAGATACGCAGTATTTT,CASSISREDTDTQYF
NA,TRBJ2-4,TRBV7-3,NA,TGTGCCAGCAGCGAAACTAAGGGAAACATTCAGTACTTC,CASSETKGNIQYF
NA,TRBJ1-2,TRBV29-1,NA,TGCAGCGTTGACGATAGTCTGAATGGCTACACCTTC,CSVDDSLNGYTF
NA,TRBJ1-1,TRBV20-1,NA,TGCAGTGCTAGAGATCTCGGCACTGGTGACACTGAAGCTTTCTTT,CSARDLGTGDTEAFF
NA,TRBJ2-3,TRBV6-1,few,TGTGCCAGCACGGCAGGGAGTGGATCGGCAGATACGCAGTATTTT,CASTAGSGSADTQYF
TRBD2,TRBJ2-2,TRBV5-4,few,TGTGCCAGCAGCTGGGAGCGGGAGGTTTACACCGGGGAGCTGTTTTTT,CASSWEREVYTGELFF
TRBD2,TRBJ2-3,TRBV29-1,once,TGCAGCGTTCCCGCAGCGGGAGGGCTTATGGATACGCAGTATTTT,CSVPAAGGLMDTQYF
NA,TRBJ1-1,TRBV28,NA,TGTGCCAGCAGTTCACTTGGACTCAACACTGAAGCTTTCTTT,CASSSLGLNTEAFF
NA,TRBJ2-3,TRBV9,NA,TGTGCCAGCAGCGTAGTCAGTAGCGGACGCACAGATACGCAGTATTTT,CASSVVSSGRTDTQYF
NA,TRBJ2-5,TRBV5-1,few,TGCGCCAGCAGCTTGGATGGGGAGACCCAGTACTTC,CASSLDGETQYF
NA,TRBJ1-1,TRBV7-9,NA,TGTGCCAGCAGGCCGGGGGGTATGGACACTGAAGCTTTCTTT,CASRPGGMDTEAFF
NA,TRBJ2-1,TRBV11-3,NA,TGTGCCAGCAGCTTATTGGGCGTCCCTGAGCAGTTCTTC,CASSLLGVPEQFF
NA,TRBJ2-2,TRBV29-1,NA,TGCAGCGGGGGGGCGAACACGAACACCGGGGAGCTGTTTTTT,CSGGANTNTGELFF
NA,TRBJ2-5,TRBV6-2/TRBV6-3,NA,TGTGCCAGCAGTTACGGCAGGGGAGGGGAGACCCAGTACTTC,CASSYGRGGETQYF
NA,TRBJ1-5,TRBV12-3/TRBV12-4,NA,TGTGCCAGCAGTGGGGGGGGCAATCAGCCCCAGCATTTT,CASSGGGNQPQHF
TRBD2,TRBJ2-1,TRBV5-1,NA,TGCGCCAGCAGCGCACATGGGACTAGCGGGGGCAATGAGCAGTTCTTC,CASSAHGTSGGNEQFF
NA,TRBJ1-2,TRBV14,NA,TGTGCCAGCAGCCCTGACACCTATGGCTACACCTTC,CASSPDTYGYTF
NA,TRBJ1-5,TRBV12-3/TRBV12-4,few,TGTGCCAGCAGGAAAGACATTGCTGGTCAGCCCCAGCATTTT,CASRKDIAGQPQHF
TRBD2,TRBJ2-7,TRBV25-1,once,TGTGCCAGCACGACTAGCGGGCGGCAGTACTTC,CASTTSGRQYF
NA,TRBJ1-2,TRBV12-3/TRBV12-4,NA,TGTGCCAGCAGTTTAGCGTCCGGGTATGGCTACACCTTC,CASSLASGYGYTF
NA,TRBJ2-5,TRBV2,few,TGTGCCAGCAGTGAAGGCAGGGGAGGACAAGAGACCCAGTACTTC,CASSEGRGGQETQYF
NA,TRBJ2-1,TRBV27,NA,TGTGCCAGCAGTTTATTAGGGGATTACAATGAGCAGTTCTTC,CASSLLGDYNEQFF
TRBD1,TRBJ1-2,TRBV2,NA,TGTGCCAGCAGTGGTAACAGGGGCCCCTATGGCTACACCTTC,CASSGNRGPYGYTF
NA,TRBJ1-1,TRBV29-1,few,TGCAGCGTTGAAGTAGACGACAGTCTCATGAACACTGAAGCTTTCTTT,CSVEVDDSLMNTEAFF
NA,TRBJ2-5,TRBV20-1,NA,TGCAGTGCTAGAGATAGGAAGACCCAGTACTTC,CSARDRKTQYF
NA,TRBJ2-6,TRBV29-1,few,TGCAGCGTTGAAGACCCCGGGACAGTCCTGACTTTC,CSVEDPGTVLTF
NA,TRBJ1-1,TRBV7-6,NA,TGTGCCAGCAGCTTAACAAGGACGTCCGGATCGAACACTGAAGCTTTCTTT,CASSLTRTSGSNTEAFF
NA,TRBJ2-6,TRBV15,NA,TGTGCCACCAGCCCTGAACTCGGGTCTGGGGCCAACGTCCTGACTTTC,CATSPELGSGANVLTF
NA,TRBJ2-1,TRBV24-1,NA,TGTGCCACCAGTGCTTCTAGGGGAAATAGGAATGAGCAGTTCTTC,CATSASRGNRNEQFF
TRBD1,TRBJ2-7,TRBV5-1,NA,TGCGCCAGCAGCCCCACGGACAGGGGAGAGCAGTACTTC,CASSPTDRGEQYF
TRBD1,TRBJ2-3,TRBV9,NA,TGTGCCAGCAGCGCCCCGGGACAGGGAAACACAGATACGCAGTATTTT,CASSAPGQGNTDTQYF
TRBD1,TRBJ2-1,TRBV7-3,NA,TGTGCCAGCAGCCCCCGCGGGACAGGGGGCTATAATGAGCAGTTCTTC,CASSPRGTGGYNEQFF
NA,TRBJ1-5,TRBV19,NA,TGTGCCAGTAGTATTTTGGCGGATCAGCCCCAGCATTTT,CASSILADQPQHF
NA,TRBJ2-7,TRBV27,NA,TGTGCCAGCAGCCGGGACGCTCCTTCCGAGCAGTACTTC,CASSRDAPSEQYF
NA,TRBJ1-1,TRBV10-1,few,TGCGCCAGCAGTGTCCGGCAGGGCGGGAGTGAAGCTTTCTTT,CASSVRQGGSEAFF
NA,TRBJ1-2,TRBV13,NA,TGTGCCAGCAGCAAAGGGGCGAACTATGGCTACACCTTC,CASSKGANYGYTF
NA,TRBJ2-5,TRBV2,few,TGTGCTAGCAGGGTAGCACAAGAGACCCAGTACTTC,CASRVAQETQYF
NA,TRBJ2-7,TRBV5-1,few,TGCGCCAGCAGCTTGGTTGTGGGTGTTGGTGGGTCGGACGAGCAGTACTTC,CASSLVVGVGGSDEQYF
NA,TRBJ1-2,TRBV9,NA,TGTGCCAGCAGCGTAGATTCAACCTCCGGCTACACCTTC,CASSVDSTSGYTF
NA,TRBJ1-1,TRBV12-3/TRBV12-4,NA,TGTGCCAGCAGTTTACGGACTGAAGCTTTCTTT,CASSLRTEAFF
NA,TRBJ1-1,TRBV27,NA,TGTGCCAGCAGTTATAGGGAGAACACTGAAGCTTTCTTT,CASSYRENTEAFF